Each of the 31 T cell receptor beta chains below was sequenced from the same sample in a study of cytomegalovirus exposure and HLA in healthy donors (dated by TCRdb to about 2017). The library came from the immunoSEQ multiplex PCR assay. The multiplex PCR relied on a mix of 60 forward primers for TCR Vbeta segments and 13 reverse primers for TCR Jbeta segments. TCRdb obtained this table from immuneACCESS and retained in-frame rearrangements with V and J assigned. These tables miss some clones; where compared with another copy, unresolved V genes account for less than half of the shortfall, and the remainder is unexplained. The table held for this sample gives approximately 30,000 clones. Together, the top ten hold 4.5% of the sample. Source material: PBMCs. All receptors come from a middle-aged woman in good health and CMV-seropositive.

The chain has TRBV7-3 and TRBJ1-1; no clear D gene. The CDR3 has 14 residues. The ends were cut back, 2 bases at V and 2 bases at J, with 9 bases in the middle. Germline V gives CDR1 SGHTA, CDR2 FQGTGA. The CDR3 reads CASSLHGGNTEAFF. The CDR3 nucleotides read TGTGCCAGCAGCTTACACGGCGGAAACACTGAAGCTTTCTTT.

This sequence joins TRBV5-5 and TRBJ1-5; the D gene is possibly TRBD1 (5 bases). Germline CDR1 is SGHKS and CDR2 is YYEKEE (reference sequence). CDR3 size: 13 residues. V was cut by 2 bases and J by 6 bases, with 9 bases left in between. Here the CDR3 DNA reads TGTGCCAGCAGCTTCAGGGTAGCTCAGCCCCAGCATTTT. Translating gives CASSFRVAQPQHF.

The rearrangement joins TRBV2 to TRBJ2-5, with 9 bases identical to TRBD1. This CDR3 region has 14 residues. After removal of 0 bases from V and 4 bases from J, the junction contained 0 bases not matched to a gene. Per the germline V gene, CDR1 is SNHLY and CDR2 is FYNNEI. CDR3 in amino acids: CASSEATGGETQYF. The CDR3 coding sequence is TGTGCCAGCAGTGAAGCGACAGGGGGAGAGACCCAGTACTTC.

The genes are TRBV2 and TRBJ2-1; 7 nucleotides match TRBD2. The V segment lost 3 bases and the J segment 9 bases; nucleotides outside the gene matches: 5. The CDR3 is 13 residues long. Germline CDR1 SNHLY, CDR2 FYNNEI. CDR3 DNA sequence: TGTGCCAGCAGTGATGGGTGGGGGGGTGAGCAGTTCTTC. Its protein is CASSDGWGGEQFF.

CDR3 loop: CASSVGIGGEQYF. For the CDR3, the DNA is TGTGCCAGCAGTGTCGGTATAGGGGGAGAGCAGTACTTC. The V gene is TRBV2, the J gene TRBJ2-7; tentatively, D is TRBD1 (6 bases). Germline CDR1 and CDR2: SNHLY and FYNNEI. This CDR3 spans 13 amino acids. V was shortened by 4 bases and J by 7 bases, with 14 bases between the two germline ends.

The CDR3 protein is CASSADRSGSDTQYF. In nucleotides, the CDR3 is TGTGCCAGTAGCGCCGACCGTAGCGGTTCAGATACGCAGTATTTT. The chain combines TRBV19 with TRBJ2-3, with a tentative D call TRBD2 (6 bases). Between the trimmed V and J ends, which lost 6 bases and 4 bases, there was a span of 17 bases. CDR1 and CDR2 (germline): LNHDA, SQIVND (reference sequence). There are 15 residues in the CDR3.

The rearrangement links TRBV14 to TRBJ2-2, with D hard to call. This CDR3 comprises 13 residues. Germline V gives CDR1 SGHDN, CDR2 FVKESK. V was pared by 5 bases and J by 1 base, with 5 bases between. CDR3 sequence: CASSARNTGELFF. The CDR3 region has the DNA TGTGCCAGCAGCGCCAGGAACACCGGGGAGCTGTTTTTT. Full variable domain (rest looked up from reference TRBV14 and TRBJ2-2): EAGVTQFPSHSVIEKGQTVTLRCDPISGHDNLYWYRRVMGKEIKFLLHFVKESKQDESGMPNNRFLAERTGGTYSTLKVQPAELEDSGVYFCASSARNTGELFFGEGSRLTVL.

J is TRBJ2-1 and V is TRBV5-1; possibly TRBD1 for D (6 bases). V lost 4 bases and J lost 4, with 12 bases in between. The germline V gene has CDR1 SGHRS and CDR2 YFSETQ. This CDR3 is 14 amino acids long. In DNA, the CDR3 is TGCGCCAGCAGCCTGACAGGCGGTTACAATGAGCAGTTCTTC. Translation: CASSLTGGYNEQFF. Looking up the rest from reference TRBV5-1 and TRBJ2-1 gives the full variable domain: KAGVTQTPRYLIKTRGQQVTLSCSPISGHRSVSWYQQTPGQGLQFLFEYFSETQRNKGNFPGRFSGRQFSNSRSEMNVSTLELGDSALYLCASSLTGGYNEQFFGPGTRLTVL.

This rearrangement joins TRBV18 to TRBJ2-3, with 12 bases fitting TRBD2. CDR1 is KGHSH and CDR2 is LQKENI in the germline V gene. Unmatched junction bases numbered 3, after V lost 3 bases and J lost 5 bases. The CDR3 runs to 15 residues. CDR3 in amino acids: CASSPPGLAGDTQYF. The CDR3, as DNA: TGTGCCAGCTCACCGCCGGGACTAGCGGGAGATACGCAGTATTTT.

The chain recombines TRBV7-9 with TRBJ1-1, with TRBD1 identical over 7 bases. Germline V gene lookup returns CDR1 SEHNR and CDR2 FQNEAQ (reference sequence). After removal of 5 bases from V and 3 bases from J, the junction contained 3 bases not matched to a gene. The CDR3 loop spans 13 amino acids. The chain's CDR3 is CASSPRGYTEAFF. The DNA for the CDR3 is TGTGCCAGCAGCCCCAGGGGGTACACTGAAGCTTTCTTT.

This chain links TRBV28 with TRBJ2-3; the match to TRBD2 covers 12 bases. V lost 5 bases to trimming and J lost 7 bases; unmatched junction nucleotides: 7. The CDR3 is 15 amino acids. From germline, CDR1 is MDHEN and CDR2 SYDVKM. CDR3 nucleotides: TGTGCCAGCAGTCCCCTAGCGGGAGGGCTAAATACGCAGTATTTT. Residues: CASSPLAGGLNTQYF.

J is TRBJ2-7 and V is TRBV19; 7 nucleotides match TRBD2. The CDR3 is made up of 14 amino acids. V lost 4 bases and J lost 5; bases outside the gene matches: 8. CDR1 is LNHDA and CDR2 is SQIVND in the germline V gene (reference sequence). The CDR3 DNA sequence: TGTGCCAGTAGTAACCGGGACTATTGGAACGAGCAGTACTTC. This encodes CASSNRDYWNEQYF.

The chain is built from TRBV19 and TRBJ1-1, with 10 bases lining up with TRBD1. Germline V lookup: CDR1 LNHDA, CDR2 SQIVND (reference sequence). This CDR3 is built from 15 residues. Trimming took 9 bases from V and 4 from J; bases not matched to a gene: 11. The CDR3 coding sequence is TGTGCCAGAGGACCGGGACAGGGGTTTAGCACTGAAGCTTTCTTT. Its translation is CARGPGQGFSTEAFF.

The rearrangement links TRBV20-1 to TRBJ2-5; a possible D gene is TRBD1 (5 bases). The closer fit of TRBJ2-7 to the DNA end suggests the J call may be wrong. Germline CDR1 and CDR2: DFQATT and SNEGSKA (reference sequence). The CDR3 consists of 11 residues. The CDR3, as DNA: TGCAGTGCAGCTCAGGGCTACGAGCAGTACTTC. Its translation: CSAAQGYEQYF.

The V gene is TRBV4-1, the J gene TRBJ2-1; a possible D gene is TRBD2 (6 bases). V was pared by 1 base and J by 6 bases, with 13 bases between. Germline CDR1 reads MGHRA; CDR2 reads YSYEKL. The CDR3 extends over 15 amino acids. The DNA for the CDR3 is TGCGCCAGCAGCCAAGGGGGAGGAGTGCTCAATGAGCAGTTCTTC. This sequence encodes CASSQGGGVLNEQFF.

The V call is TRBV7-9, the J call TRBJ1-5; D perhaps matches TRBD1 (5 bases). V lost 4 bases, J lost 6 bases, and 7 bases lay in between. The CDR3 runs 12 residues. Germline CDR1 SEHNR, CDR2 FQNEAQ (reference sequence). CDR3 DNA: TGTGCCAGCAGCTGGGGCTTTCAGCCCCAGCATTTT. Translated: CASSWGFQPQHF.

The gene calls are TRBV6-1 and TRBJ2-3; possibly TRBD1 for D (5 bases). The end of the DNA aligns better with TRBJ1-5, so the J call may be wrong. The CDR3 length is 14 residues. Germline assignment: CDR1 MNHNS and CDR2 SASEGT. In DNA, the CDR3 is TGTGCCAGCAGCTCGGGAGGGACCACAGATACGCAGCATTTT. Translating gives CASSSGGTTDTQHF.

V and J are TRBV28 and TRBJ2-7; D might be TRBD1 (6 bases). CDR1 and CDR2 from the germline V gene are MDHEN and SYDVKM. V lost 3 bases, J lost 2 bases, and 14 bases lay in between. The CDR3 totals 15 residues. The CDR3 loop reads CASSLGRGEAYEQYF. CDR3 bases: TGTGCCAGCAGTTTGGGCAGGGGCGAGGCCTACGAGCAGTACTTC.

The chain combines TRBV19 with TRBJ2-5; 7 nucleotides line up with TRBD2. This CDR3 comprises 14 residues. The germline V gene encodes CDR1 LNHDA and CDR2 SQIVND (reference sequence). The J segment lost 6 bases and the V segment lost 5 bases, leaving 9 bases of the junction unmatched. CDR3 sequence reads: CASSAGLDGKTQYF. As DNA, the CDR3 is TGTGCCAGTAGTGCCGGACTAGATGGAAAGACCCAGTACTTC.

The J gene is TRBJ1-2, the V gene TRBV13; D perhaps matches TRBD1 (5 bases). The length of the CDR3 is 14 residues. Trimming pared 4 bases from V and 6 bases from J, leaving 15 bases between. Germline values: CDR1 PRHDT, CDR2 FYEKMQ (reference sequence). CDR3 sequence: CASSSSGRVDGYTF. CDR3 bases: TGTGCCAGCAGCTCGTCAGGGAGGGTCGATGGCTACACCTTC.

The V and J genes are TRBV7-9 and TRBJ2-3; TRBD2 matches 7 bases. This CDR3 has 16 amino acids. In germline, CDR1 is SEHNR, CDR2 FQNEAQ (reference sequence). V was clipped by 5 bases and J by 5 bases; unmatched bases: 13. Here the CDR3 reads CASSPPREVVEDTQYF. CDR3 coding DNA: TGTGCCAGCAGCCCCCCCCGGGAGGTCGTTGAAGATACGCAGTATTTT.

The chain employs TRBV30 and TRBJ2-6; D is perhaps TRBD1 (5 bases). This CDR3 has 17 amino acids. Trimming stripped 0 bases from V and 9 bases from J, with 21 bases between. From germline, CDR1 is GTSNPN and CDR2 SVGIG (reference sequence). For the CDR3, the DNA is TGTGCCTGGAGTGTACATACAGGTCTGACGTGGGGCAACGTCCTGACTTTC. As protein: CAWSVHTGLTWGNVLTF. Supplemented by reference TRBV30 and TRBJ2-6, the full variable domain reads SQTIHQWPATLVQPVGSPLSLECTVEGTSNPNLYWYRQAAGRGLQLLFYSVGIGQISSEVPQNLSASRPQDRQFILSSKKLLLSDSGFYLCAWSVHTGLTWGNVLTFGAGSRLTVL.

The V gene is TRBV30, the J gene TRBJ1-3; 7 bases are shared with TRBD1. The V and J ends lost 7 bases and 1 base, in that order; junction bases with no gene match: 7. From germline, CDR1 is GTSNPN and CDR2 SVGIG (reference sequence). The CDR3 contains 14 residues. The CDR3, as DNA: TGTGCCTCCGACAGGGTGGTGTCTGGAAACACCATATATTTT. It is translated as CASDRVVSGNTIYF.

The chain combines TRBV7-3 with TRBJ2-2; D may be TRBD2 (6 bases). The CDR3 consists of 14 residues. V was clipped by 0 bases and J by 5 bases, with 7 bases between them. Per the germline V gene, CDR1 is SGHTA and CDR2 is FQGTGA. Here the CDR3 DNA reads TGTGCCAGCAGCTTAACTAGCGGTACCGGGGAGCTGTTTTTT. As protein: CASSLTSGTGELFF.

The V and J genes are TRBV7-2 and TRBJ2-6, with 8 bases aligning to TRBD1. The CDR3 has 17 amino acids. V lost 4 bases, J lost 0 bases, and 5 bases stayed unmatched. Germline values: CDR1 SGHTA, CDR2 FQGNSA. CDR3 sequence reads: CASSSGGPFSGANVLTF. For the CDR3, the DNA is TGTGCCAGCAGCTCAGGGGGCCCCTTCTCTGGGGCCAACGTCCTGACTTTC. Using reference TRBV7-2 and TRBJ2-6 for the parts outside the CDR3, the full variable domain is GAGVSQSPSNKVTEKGKDVELRCDPISGHTALYWYRQSLGQGLEFLIYFQGNSAPDKSGLPSDRFSAERTGGSVSTLTIQRTQQEDSAVYLCASSSGGPFSGANVLTFGAGSRLTVL.

The chain has TRBV6-5 and TRBJ1-5; no clear D. Germline V CDR1 and CDR2: MNHEY, SVGAGI. This CDR3 contains 11 residues. Trimming shortened V by 5 bases and J by 11 bases, and 10 bases separated the two germline ends. The CDR3 sequence: CASSPRGAQHF. CDR3 nucleotides: TGTGCCAGCAGTCCCCGCGGGGCCCAGCATTTT.

This chain uses TRBV19 with TRBJ1-4; a possible D gene is TRBD1 (5 bases). CDR3 length: 14 residues. V was pared by 7 bases and J by 8 bases, with 17 bases between. CDR1 is LNHDA, CDR2 SQIVND, per germline (reference sequence). CDR3 bases: TGTGCCAGTAAGGGGCGATATCAAGAAGAAAAACTGTTTTTT. Translation gives CASKGRYQEEKLFF.

The rearrangement uses TRBV4-3 and TRBJ2-7; TRBD2 matches at 8 bases. With 0 bases clipped from V and 2 bases from J, the junction kept 6 bases outside the gene matches. The CDR3 length is 16 residues. Germline-derived CDR1 and CDR2 are LGHNA and YSLEER. The CDR3: CASSQDRGGGTYEQYF. CDR3 bases: TGCGCCAGCAGCCAAGATCGCGGCGGGGGGACCTACGAGCAGTACTTC.

V and J are TRBV7-3 and TRBJ2-5, with 14 positions matching TRBD2. Germline CDR1 reads SGHTA; CDR2 reads FQGTGA. The CDR3 spans 16 residues. V was pared by 4 bases and J by 5 bases, with 6 bases of the junction left unmatched. The CDR3: CASSSGTSGSSETQYF. Written as DNA, the CDR3 is TGTGCCAGCAGCTCTGGGACTAGCGGGAGTTCGGAGACCCAGTACTTC. Full variable domain (missing parts from reference TRBV7-3 and TRBJ2-5): GAGVSQTPSNKVTEKGKYVELRCDPISGHTALYWYRQSLGQGPEFLIYFQGTGAADDSGLPNDRFFAVRPEGSVSTLKIQRTERGDSAVYLCASSSGTSGSSETQYFGPGTRLLVL.

V usage is TRBV18 and J usage is TRBJ1-4, with 7 bases aligning to TRBD1. Germline V gene sequence: CDR1 KGHSH, CDR2 LQKENI. The CDR3 has 14 amino acids. V lost 5 bases to trimming and J lost 5 bases; unmatched junction nucleotides: 5. The CDR3 nucleotides read TGTGCCAGCTCAGCTGGACAGGACAATGAAAAACTGTTTTTT. Its translation is CASSAGQDNEKLFF.

V usage is TRBV5-6 and J usage is TRBJ2-1, with 11 positions matching TRBD2. V lost 7 bases and J lost 8; bases outside the gene matches: 8. This CDR3 spans 14 amino acids. Per germline, CDR1 SGHDT and CDR2 YYEEEE. CDR3 nucleotide sequence: TGTGCCAGCGACAATGGACTAGCGGGCCATGAGCAGTTCTTC. Residues: CASDNGLAGHEQFF.